This TCR beta chain emerged from a study of blood T cell repertoires in COVID-19. Study in general: Specimens from acute and convalescent COVID-19 originated in the United States, Italy and Spain. PBMCs, B-cell-depleted T cells, or T cells provided the cDNA or gDNA that made up the material.

CDR1 SGHTA and CDR2 FQGNSA come from the germline V gene. V lost 3 bases and J lost 0, with 9 bases in between. The CDR3 is made up of 14 amino acids. In the study's own analysis: Reference gene primer amplification yielded estimated nucleated cell counts. Libraries were prepared by immunoSEQ multiplex PCR; TCRdb keeps only in-frame clonotypes and omits some of them. Clonal size and the V and J genes are those of that table, whereas D and trimming came from the DNA. The sample contains around 240,000 clones, approximately 84% of which appear only once. The clonotype originates from a man aged 40-49 years with acute or convalescent COVID-19. The rearrangement uses TRBV7-2 and TRBJ2-7; D remains unclear. The sequenced material came from peripheral blood. DNA of the CDR3: TGTGCCAGCAGCTTCTCGAGGAGCTCCTACGAGCAGTACTTC. As protein: CASSFSRSSYEQYF.